This record concerns one T cell receptor beta chain sequence. Its antigen is undetermined. Looked up from germline, CDR1 is SGHTA and CDR2 is FQGNSA. V was shortened by 6 bases and J by 2 bases, with 12 bases between the two germline ends. The CDR3 loop spans 14 amino acids. This specimen belongs to a study of blood T cells in healthy people across ages. It was with a sample-barcoded 5' primer and a J-beta primer mix that a second PCR of roughly 7 to 12 cycles was run. TCRdb re-called the 5' RACE reads with MiXCR, one entry per CDR3 protein. The sample carries around 790,000 distinct CDR3 sequences, 44% recorded once. Findings and limits, study-wide: A greater number of naive CD4+ cells and higher diversity distinguished long-lived donors from aged donors.

The rearrangement uses TRBV7-2 and TRBJ2-3, with TRBD1 as a possible D gene (5 bases). The source of this sequence is a man between 60 and 75 years old in good health. Source material: blood. In nucleotides, the CDR3 is TGTGCCAGCAGGGGGCTTACAAACACAGATACGCAGTATTTT. Translation gives CASRGLTNTDTQYF.